Below, 3 T cell receptor beta chains from the same sample are listed, as sequenced in a study of blood T cells in healthy people across ages. PCR was performed a second time for about 7 to 11 cycles using a sample-barcoded 5' primer and a J-beta primer mix. MiXCR, run by TCRdb on the 5' RACE reads, gives a single entry per CDR3 protein. The data show some 1.5 million distinct CDR3 sequences, with about 28% seen just once and roughly 8.2% held by the top ten. The sequenced sample consisted of blood. All receptors come from a woman under 40 in good health.

This clonotype was detected many times. V is TRBV6-2 or TRBV6-3 and J is TRBJ2-7; D gene unclear. The CDR3 consists of 16 residues. V was clipped by 1 base and J by 6 bases, with 19 bases between them. Looked up from germline, CDR1 is MNHEY and CDR2 is SVGEGT. In DNA form, the CDR3 reads TGTGCCAGCAGTTACTTGGGTCAGCAAATGAACGGCGAGCAGTACTTC. Amino acids: CASSYLGQQMNGEQYF.

The chain couples TRBV2 to TRBJ2-5; a possible D gene is TRBD1 (5 bases). CDR1 is SNHLY, CDR2 FYNNEI, per germline. This CDR3 comprises 13 residues. The ends were cut back, 3 bases at V and 7 bases at J, with 12 bases in the middle. CDR3 in DNA: TGTGCCAGCAGTGACGGTCAGGGTGCGACCCAGTACTTC. It codes for CASSDGQGATQYF. Full variable domain (missing parts from reference TRBV2 and TRBJ2-5): EPEVTQTPSHQVTQMGQEVILRCVPISNHLYFYWYRQILGQKVEFLVSFYNNEISEKSEIFDDQFSVERPDGSNFTLKIRSTKLEDSAMYFCASSDGQGATQYFGPGTRLLVL.

A remark on this clonotype: Germline and junction disagree at one end, which may indicate a read error. The chain recombines TRBV10-3 with TRBJ1-2; the match to TRBD1 covers 9 bases. The germline gives CDR1 ENHRY, CDR2 SYGVKD. The CDR3 contains 15 residues. The CDR3 nucleotides read TGTGCCATCAATGCGGGACAGGGCACTAACTATGGCTGCACCTTC. Protein: CAINAGQGTNYGCTF.